This T cell receptor beta chain derives from a study of PD-1 blockade in classical Hodgkin lymphoma. Only in-frame clones appear in the TCRdb table, and some are missing; sequencing was by immunoSEQ multiplex PCR. The sample includes 15,000 to 20,000 clones, 83% of them seen just once. A word on this clone: Distinct nucleotide sequences in the sample also encode this CDR3.

Time point in this sample: cycle 4 day 1 (C4D1), after 6 weeks of nivolumab. Every patient was affected by relapse after autologous stem cell transplantation, while exposure to brentuximab vedotin was not uniform. CDR1 is SGHRS and CDR2 is YFSETQ in the germline V gene. The CDR3 runs to 14 residues. V lost 1 base and J lost 3; bases outside the gene matches: 2. The clonotype originates from a human donor with classical Hodgkin lymphoma. V and J are TRBV5-1 and TRBJ2-3, with 7 bases that match TRBD2. Material: peripheral blood mononuclear cells (PBMCs), obtained before the fourth cycle of nivolumab. The CDR3 DNA reads as TGCGCCAGCAGCTTGCAGGGAGGGACAGATACGCAGTATTTT. Its translation is CASSLQGGTDTQYF.